The 19 T cell receptor beta chains below come from one sample, sequenced in a study of immune heterogeneity within non-small cell lung tumors. Multiplex PCR was performed with 32 V and 13 J primers, and it amplified TCR beta CDR3. TCRdb re-analysed the multiplex PCR reads in MiXCR, keeping a single row per CDR3 protein. The sample lists just over 15,000 distinct CDR3 sequences, about 30% occurring once. For each sample, template was 600 ng of bulk tumor genomic DNA. The authors collected several far-apart biopsies from each primary tumor during surgery. Those enrolled were patients newly diagnosed with untreated non-small cell lung cancer and undergoing curative surgery. Sequencing was carried out using lung tumor tissue. The receptors derive from a man in his forties with non-small cell lung cancer.

This clonotype was recorded a few times. This CDR3 is CSVGLAGATDTQYF. The CDR3 region has the DNA TGCAGCGTAGGACTAGCGGGTGCCACAGATACGCAGTATTTT. The chain has TRBV29-1 and TRBJ2-3; TRBD2 aligns across 11 bases. The CDR3 sequence is 14 residues long. Germline V gene data show CDR1 as SQVTM and CDR2 as ANQGSEA. Trimming cost V 6 bases and J 2 bases; bases outside gene matches: 4.

On this clonotype itself: A much larger clone differs from this one at a single base, so this may be a read error. The chain links TRBV27 to TRBJ2-1; maybe TRBD2 (5 bases). Germline-derived CDR1 and CDR2 are MNHEY and SMNVEV (reference sequence). The CDR3 covers 12 residues. CDR3 nucleotide sequence: TGTCCCAGCGGCGAAACAGACAATGAGCAGTTCTTC. It specifies CPSGETDNEQFF.

This clonotype was seen ten or more times. This rearrangement joins TRBV10-3 to TRBJ1-2, with D unclear. The CDR3 contains 13 residues. Germline lookup yields CDR1 ENHRY and CDR2 SYGVKD. Trimming took off 4 bases at V and 2 bases at J, with 8 bases between the two ends. The DNA for the CDR3 is TGTGCCATCAGTGGTAACACGAACTATGGCTACACCTTC. Protein sequence: CAISGNTNYGYTF.

This clonotype was detected only a few times. The chain couples TRBV5-5 to TRBJ1-1; D is uncertain. V was pared by 3 bases and J by 2 bases, with 5 bases between. Germline values: CDR1 SGHKS, CDR2 YYEKEE (reference sequence). This CDR3 contains 12 residues. The CDR3 nucleotides read TGTGCCAGCAGCTACAGCAACACTGAAGCTTTCTTT. Amino acid sequence: CASSYSNTEAFF.

This clonotype is classed as medium-sized. The genes are TRBV27 and TRBJ2-7, with TRBD1 matching over 9 bases. CDR3 size: 16 residues. Looked up from germline, CDR1 is MNHEY and CDR2 is SMNVEV (reference sequence). The J segment lost 0 bases and the V segment lost 3 bases, leaving 6 bases of the junction unmatched. CDR3 sequence: CASSLSGTGLSYEQYF. CDR3 sequence (DNA): TGTGCCAGCAGTTTGTCCGGGACAGGGCTCTCCTACGAGCAGTACTTC.

This clonotype was counted only a few times. The V call is TRBV15, the J call TRBJ2-6; D not resolved. The V and J ends lost 0 bases and 0 bases respectively, with 3 bases between them. Germline CDR1 is LNHNV and CDR2 is YYDKDF (reference sequence). This CDR3 spans 15 amino acids. DNA for the CDR3: TGTGCCACCAGCAGAGATCGCTCTGGGGCCAACGTCCTGACTTTC. It specifies CATSRDRSGANVLTF.

This clonotype was found many times. The rearrangement uses TRBV6-1 and TRBJ2-1; D gene ambiguous. The V end lost 1 base, the J end lost 5 bases, and 9 bases lay between the germline ends. There are 14 residues in the CDR3. Germline CDR1 reads MNHNS; CDR2 reads SASEGT. The CDR3 region has the DNA TGTGCCAGCAGTGAAGAAATGGGTAACAATGAGCAGTTCTTC. Translating it yields CASSEEMGNNEQFF.

The chain links TRBV10-2 to TRBJ1-4; 7 nucleotides match TRBD1. The trim removed 2 bases at V and 7 bases at J, leaving 4 bases unmatched. The CDR3 is 14 residues long. Germline CDR1 is WSHSY and CDR2 is SAAADI. CDR3 region: CASSEPGGGEKLFF. The CDR3 coding sequence is TGCGCCAGCAGTGAGCCAGGGGGGGGTGAAAAACTGTTTTTT.

With respect to this clonotype: A much larger clone is a single base away; this may be a read error. V gene TRBV6-5 combines with J gene TRBJ2-7; 8 nucleotides align to TRBD2. Germline V gives CDR1 MNHEY, CDR2 SVGAGI. The CDR3 is made up of 15 amino acids. V shed 2 bases and J 3 bases; nucleotides not matched to a gene: 6. For the CDR3, the DNA is TGTGCCAGCAGTTACGAGTCGGGAGGGCACTACGAGCAGTACTTC. It codes for CASSYESGGHYEQYF.

This clonotype appeared many times. This rearrangement joins TRBV12-5 to TRBJ1-3, with 7 bases identical to TRBD1. Germline CDR1 and CDR2: LGHNT and FRNRAP. J lost 2 bases, V lost 5 bases, and 0 bases had no gene match. The CDR3 has 13 residues. The CDR3 coding sequence is TGTGCTAGTGGTCAGGGGGCTGGAAACACCATATATTTT. This sequence encodes CASGQGAGNTIYF.

The rearrangement joins TRBV19 to TRBJ1-1; maybe TRBD1 (6 bases). Germline lookup yields CDR1 LNHDA and CDR2 SQIVND (reference sequence). The CDR3 spans 14 residues. With 9 bases removed from V and 5 bases from J, the gap between germline ends came to 19 bases. The CDR3 DNA sequence: TGTGCCAGCAAGAAGCAGGCAGGGGAGACTGAAGCTTTCTTT. Protein product: CASKKQAGETEAFF.

In its sample, this clonotype was seen many times. The chain uses TRBV19 and TRBJ1-5; 7 nucleotides line up with TRBD1. With V trimmed by 4 bases and J by 4 bases, 4 bases remained unmatched. CDR1 LNHDA and CDR2 SQIVND come from the germline V gene (reference sequence). This CDR3 has 14 residues. CDR3 bases: TGTGCCAGTAGTACTCCGGGACAGAATCAGCCCCAGCATTTT. Its translation is CASSTPGQNQPQHF.

By sample fraction, this clonotype is medium-sized. The rearrangement joins TRBV7-2 to TRBJ2-3; 11 nucleotides align to TRBD2. In germline, CDR1 is SGHTA, CDR2 FQGNSA. The CDR3 extends over 18 amino acids. V was pared by 5 bases and J by 4 bases, with 14 bases of the junction left unmatched. Written as DNA, the CDR3 is TGTGCCAGCAGCCCCCGGACTAGCGGGTCCTCAGCCTCAGATACGCAGTATTTT. Its translation is CASSPRTSGSSASDTQYF. The full variable domain, with the rest looked up from reference TRBV7-2 and TRBJ2-3, is GAGVSQSPSNKVTEKGKDVELRCDPISGHTALYWYRQSLGQGLEFLIYFQGNSAPDKSGLPSDRFSAERTGGSVSTLTIQRTQQEDSAVYLCASSPRTSGSSASDTQYFGPGTRLTVL.

Turning to this clonotype: This may be a read error, as it is one base from a much larger clone. The V call is TRBV3-1, the J call TRBJ1-4; D might be TRBD1 (6 bases). Germline CDR1 reads LGHDT; CDR2 reads YNNKEL (reference sequence). This CDR3 region has 16 residues. V lost 0 bases and J lost 5, with 13 bases in between. In DNA form, the CDR3 reads TGTGCCAGCAGCCAAGACCCCTACAGGGAAAATGAAAAACTGTTTTTT. Translation: CASSQDPYRENEKLFF. The full variable domain, rest sourced from reference TRBV3-1 and TRBJ1-4, is DTAVSQTPKYLVTQMGNDKSIKCEQNLGHDTMYWYKQDSKKFLKIMFSYNNKELIINETVPNRFSPKSPDKAHLNLHINSLELGDSAVYFCASSQDPYRENEKLFFGSGTQLSVL.

This clonotype was seen a single time. A much larger clone sits a single nucleotide away, making a read error possible. The V call is TRBV2, the J call TRBJ1-4, with 8 bases lining up with TRBD1. Per the germline V gene, CDR1 is SNHLY and CDR2 is FYNNEI. The CDR3 spans 13 residues. V shed 3 bases, J shed 15 bases, and the junction held 9 bases outside the gene matches. The chain's CDR3 is CASSDSRGQKVFF. The CDR3 DNA follows: TGTGCCAGCAGTGATAGCAGGGGGCAGAAAGTGTTTTTT.

This clonotype has just one count. A read error may account for a junction end that differs from germline. This chain connects TRBV5-1 to TRBJ2-3; D gene ambiguous. The CDR3 extends over 14 amino acids. CDR1 is SGHRS, CDR2 YFSETQ, per germline. The CDR3 region is CASSQTSRGDTEYF. The CDR3 DNA reads TGCGCCAGCAGCCAAACATCAAGAGGAGATACGGAGTATTTT.

At least ten counts were recorded for this clonotype. The V and J genes are TRBV12-3 or TRBV12-4 and TRBJ2-5; D gene uncertain. The CDR3 length is 16 residues. Trimming removed 5 bases from V and 4 bases from J, with 20 bases in between. CDR3 protein: CASSLYVSVVGETQYF. In DNA, the CDR3 is TGTGCCAGCAGTCTATATGTTTCCGTCGTAGGAGAGACCCAGTACTTC.

In its sample, this clonotype was seen a few times. This rearrangement joins TRBV6-2 or TRBV6-3 to TRBJ2-1, with TRBD2 matching over 12 bases. CDR1 is MNHEY, CDR2 SVGEGT, per germline. Losses at the gene ends were 0 bases for V and 14 bases for J; bases not matched to a gene: 11. The CDR3 contains 16 residues. The CDR3 sequence is CASSYSSASGRGWEFF. Here the CDR3 DNA reads TGTGCCAGCAGTTACTCGTCCGCTAGCGGGAGGGGCTGGGAGTTCTTC.

This clonotype was counted many times. This chain connects TRBV10-3 to TRBJ2-3; a weak D match, TRBD1 (5 bases). This CDR3 has 15 residues. Germline values: CDR1 ENHRY, CDR2 SYGVKD. With 3 bases removed from V and 2 bases from J, the gap between germline ends came to 12 bases. The CDR3 reads CAISEGALPTDTQYF. DNA of the CDR3: TGTGCCATCAGTGAAGGGGCGCTACCCACAGATACGCAGTATTTT.